This T cell receptor (beta chain) came from a study of cytomegalovirus exposure and HLA in healthy donors. Germline CDR1 and CDR2: SGHDN and FVKESK. This CDR3 has 16 amino acids. After removal of 1 base from V and 3 bases from J, the junction contained 9 bases not matched to a gene. A multiplex PCR was run with 60 Vbeta primers and 13 Jbeta primers. Authors' analysis steps: It was a later analysis that counted 79 million or so unique TCR beta chains, of which some 9.9 million were shared. Generated by immunoSEQ multiplex PCR, the TCRdb table keeps only in-frame clones and is missing some. V and J calls and clone size are given by that table; D and trimming were obtained from the DNA. The data hold 65,000 or so clones, with roughly two thirds observed a single time. As regards this clone: What it binds is unknown.

Points from the study as a whole: The classifier reportedly diagnosed cytomegalovirus status with high specificity and sensitivity.

The receptor was isolated from a young man in good health and CMV-seronegative. The chain carries TRBV14 and TRBJ2-7, with 7 bases matching TRBD2. Sequences were obtained from PBMCs. As DNA, the CDR3 is TGTGCCAGCAGCCAAGTTCCCCCGCGGGAGTTCTACGAGCAGTACTTC. It translates to CASSQVPPREFYEQYF. The whole variable domain, remainder taken from reference TRBV14 and TRBJ2-7, is EAGVTQFPSHSVIEKGQTVTLRCDPISGHDNLYWYRRVMGKEIKFLLHFVKESKQDESGMPNNRFLAERTGGTYSTLKVQPAELEDSGVYFCASSQVPPREFYEQYFGPGTRLTVT.